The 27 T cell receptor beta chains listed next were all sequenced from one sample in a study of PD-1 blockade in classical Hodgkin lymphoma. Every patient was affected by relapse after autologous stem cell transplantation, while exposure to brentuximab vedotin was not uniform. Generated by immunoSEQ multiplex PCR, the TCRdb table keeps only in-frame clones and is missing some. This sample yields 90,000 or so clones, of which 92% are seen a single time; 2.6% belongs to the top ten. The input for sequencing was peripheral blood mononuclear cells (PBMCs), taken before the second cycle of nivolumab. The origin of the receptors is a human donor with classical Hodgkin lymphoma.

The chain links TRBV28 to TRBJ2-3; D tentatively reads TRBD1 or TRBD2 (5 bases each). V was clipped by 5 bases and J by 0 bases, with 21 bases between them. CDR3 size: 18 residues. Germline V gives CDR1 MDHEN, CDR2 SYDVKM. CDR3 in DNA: TGTGCCAGCAGTACACCGGGGCTCAATCGATATAGCACAGATACGCAGTATTTT. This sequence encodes CASSTPGLNRYSTDTQYF.

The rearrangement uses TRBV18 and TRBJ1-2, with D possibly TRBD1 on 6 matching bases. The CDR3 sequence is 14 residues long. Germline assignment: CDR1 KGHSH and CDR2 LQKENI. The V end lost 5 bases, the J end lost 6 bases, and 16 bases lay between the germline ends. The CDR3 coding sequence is TGTGCCAGCTCATCCCCACAGGGCTTCGATGGCTACACCTTC. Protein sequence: CASSSPQGFDGYTF.

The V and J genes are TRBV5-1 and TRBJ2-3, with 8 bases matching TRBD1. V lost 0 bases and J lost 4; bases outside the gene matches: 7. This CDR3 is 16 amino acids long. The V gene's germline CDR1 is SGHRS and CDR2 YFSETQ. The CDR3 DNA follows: TGCGCCAGCAGCTTGGGGTCCGGACAGGGAGCAGATACGCAGTATTTT. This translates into CASSLGSGQGADTQYF.

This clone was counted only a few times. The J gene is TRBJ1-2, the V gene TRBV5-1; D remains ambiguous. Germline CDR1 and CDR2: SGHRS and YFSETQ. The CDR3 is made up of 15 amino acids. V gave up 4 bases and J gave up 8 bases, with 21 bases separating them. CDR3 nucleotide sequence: TGCGCCAGCAGCCCCTCTTCAGGAAACTCGGGGGGCTACACCTTC. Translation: CASSPSSGNSGGYTF.

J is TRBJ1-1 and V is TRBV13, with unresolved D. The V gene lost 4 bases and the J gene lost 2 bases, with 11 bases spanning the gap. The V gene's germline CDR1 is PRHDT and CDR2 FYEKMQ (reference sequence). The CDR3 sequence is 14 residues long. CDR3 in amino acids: CASSYRRLNTEAFF. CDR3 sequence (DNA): TGTGCCAGCAGCTACCGACGGTTAAACACTGAAGCTTTCTTT.

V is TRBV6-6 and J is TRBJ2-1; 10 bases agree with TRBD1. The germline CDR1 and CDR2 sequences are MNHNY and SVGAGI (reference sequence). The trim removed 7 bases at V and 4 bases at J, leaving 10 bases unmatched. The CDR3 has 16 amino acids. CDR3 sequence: CASTTRRQGAYNEQFF. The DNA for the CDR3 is TGTGCCAGCACCACACGGCGACAGGGGGCTTACAATGAGCAGTTCTTC.

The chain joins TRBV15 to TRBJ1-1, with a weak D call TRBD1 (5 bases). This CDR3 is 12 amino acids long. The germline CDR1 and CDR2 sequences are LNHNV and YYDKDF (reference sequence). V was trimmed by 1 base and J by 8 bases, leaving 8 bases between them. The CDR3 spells CATSRGTPEAFF. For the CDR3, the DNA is TGTGCCACCAGCAGAGGGACACCCGAAGCTTTCTTT.

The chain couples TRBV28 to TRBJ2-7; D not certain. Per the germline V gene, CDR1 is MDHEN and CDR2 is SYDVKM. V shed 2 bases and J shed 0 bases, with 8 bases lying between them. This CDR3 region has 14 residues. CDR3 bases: TGTGCCAGCAGTTTAGCAATGAGCTCCTACGAGCAGTACTTC. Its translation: CASSLAMSSYEQYF.

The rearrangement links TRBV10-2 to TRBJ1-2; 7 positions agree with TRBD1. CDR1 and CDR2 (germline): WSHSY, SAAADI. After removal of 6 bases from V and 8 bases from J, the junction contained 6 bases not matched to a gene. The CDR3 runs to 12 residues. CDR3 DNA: TGCGCCAGCAGGGGACAGCCAGGCGGCTACACCTTC. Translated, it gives CASRGQPGGYTF.

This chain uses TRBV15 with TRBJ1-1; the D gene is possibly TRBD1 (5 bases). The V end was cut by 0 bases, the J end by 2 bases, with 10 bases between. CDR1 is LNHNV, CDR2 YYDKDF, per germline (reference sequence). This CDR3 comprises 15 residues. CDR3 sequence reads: CATSRDRGVNTEAFF. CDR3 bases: TGTGCCACCAGCAGAGATCGAGGGGTAAACACTGAAGCTTTCTTT.

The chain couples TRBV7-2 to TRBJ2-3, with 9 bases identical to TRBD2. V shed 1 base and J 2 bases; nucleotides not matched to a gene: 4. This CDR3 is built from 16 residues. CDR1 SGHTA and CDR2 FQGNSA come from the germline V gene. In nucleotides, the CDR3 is TGTGCCAGCAGCTTAGGGGCTAGCGGGACCACAGATACGCAGTATTTT. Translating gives CASSLGASGTTDTQYF.

CDR3 protein: CAWFGTVRGYTF. The CDR3 DNA reads TGTGCCTGGTTTGGGACAGTCAGGGGCTACACCTTC. The chain joins TRBV30 to TRBJ1-2; 7 nucleotides line up with TRBD1. Germline V gene data show CDR1 as GTSNPN and CDR2 as SVGIG (reference sequence). CDR3 length equals 12 residues. V shed 5 bases, J shed 8 bases, and the junction held 8 bases outside the gene matches. Based on the CDR3 plus reference TRBV30 and TRBJ1-2, the full variable domain is SQTIHQWPATLVQPVGSPLSLECTVEGTSNPNLYWYRQAAGRGLQLLFYSVGIGQISSEVPQNLSASRPQDRQFILSSKKLLLSDSGFYLCAWFGTVRGYTFGSGTRLTVV.

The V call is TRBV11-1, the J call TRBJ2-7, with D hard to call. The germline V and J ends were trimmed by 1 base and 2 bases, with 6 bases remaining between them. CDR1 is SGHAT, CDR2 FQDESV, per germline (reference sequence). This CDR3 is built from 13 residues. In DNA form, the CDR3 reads TGTGCCAGCAGCTTAGTTGGCCCCTACGAGCAGTACTTC. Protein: CASSLVGPYEQYF.

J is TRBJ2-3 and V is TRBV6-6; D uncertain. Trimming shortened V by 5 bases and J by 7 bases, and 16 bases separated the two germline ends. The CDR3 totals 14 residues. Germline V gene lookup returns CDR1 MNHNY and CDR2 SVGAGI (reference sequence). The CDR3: CASSPGAWVNTQYF. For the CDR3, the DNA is TGTGCCAGCAGTCCCGGAGCGTGGGTGAATACGCAGTATTTT.

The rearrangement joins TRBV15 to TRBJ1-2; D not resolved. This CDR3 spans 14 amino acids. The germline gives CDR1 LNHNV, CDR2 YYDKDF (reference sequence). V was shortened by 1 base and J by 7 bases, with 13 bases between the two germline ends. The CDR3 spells CATSRVEHRGGYTF. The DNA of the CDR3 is TGTGCCACCAGCAGAGTGGAACACAGAGGTGGCTACACCTTC.

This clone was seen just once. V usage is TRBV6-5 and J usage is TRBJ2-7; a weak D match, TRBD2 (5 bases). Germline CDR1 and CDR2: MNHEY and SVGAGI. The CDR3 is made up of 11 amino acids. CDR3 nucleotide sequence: TGTGTCTCGGGGTCTCCCTACGAGCAGTACTTC. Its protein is CVSGSPYEQYF.

In DNA, the CDR3 is TGTGCCAGCAGCCGGGAATCGGGTCTACAGGGAGAGACCCAGTACTTC. It is translated as CASSRESGLQGETQYF. V is TRBV5-5 and J is TRBJ2-5, with a weak D call TRBD1 (6 bases). The CDR3 length is 16 residues. The germline V gene encodes CDR1 SGHKS and CDR2 YYEKEE (reference sequence). Trimming cost V 4 bases and J 4 bases, with 20 bases left between them.

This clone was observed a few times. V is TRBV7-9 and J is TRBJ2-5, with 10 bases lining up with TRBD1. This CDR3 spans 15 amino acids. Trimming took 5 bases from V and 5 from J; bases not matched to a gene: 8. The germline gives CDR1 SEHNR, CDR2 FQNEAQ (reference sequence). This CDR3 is CASSPPPGQGETQYF. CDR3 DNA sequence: TGTGCCAGCAGCCCACCTCCGGGACAGGGGGAGACCCAGTACTTC.

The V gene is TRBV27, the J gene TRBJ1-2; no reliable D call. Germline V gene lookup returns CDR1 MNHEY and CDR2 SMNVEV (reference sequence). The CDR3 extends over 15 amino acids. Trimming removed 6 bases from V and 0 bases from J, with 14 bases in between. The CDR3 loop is CASRKSGETNYGYTF. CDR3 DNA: TGTGCCAGCAGGAAATCGGGAGAAACTAACTATGGCTACACCTTC.

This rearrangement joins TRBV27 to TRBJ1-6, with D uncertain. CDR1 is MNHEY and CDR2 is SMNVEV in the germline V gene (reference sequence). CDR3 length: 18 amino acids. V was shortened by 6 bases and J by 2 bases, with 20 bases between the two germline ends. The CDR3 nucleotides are TGTGCCAGCAGCTCCGTTTTCGTGGGCGCGCCCTATAATTCACCCCTCCACTTT. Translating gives CASSSVFVGAPYNSPLHF.

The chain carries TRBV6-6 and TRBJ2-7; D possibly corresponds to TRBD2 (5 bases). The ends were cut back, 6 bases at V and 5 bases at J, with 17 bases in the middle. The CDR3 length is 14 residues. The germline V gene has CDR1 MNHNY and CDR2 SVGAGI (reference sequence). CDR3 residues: CASRRTGPEDEQYF. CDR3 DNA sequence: TGTGCCAGCAGACGAACCGGGCCGGAGGACGAGCAGTACTTC.

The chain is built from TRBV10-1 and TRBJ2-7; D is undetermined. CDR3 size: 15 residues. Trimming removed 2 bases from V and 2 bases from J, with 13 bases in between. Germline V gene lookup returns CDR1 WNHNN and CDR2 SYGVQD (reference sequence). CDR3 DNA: TGCGCCAGCAGTGAGAACAGCTTTCCACCCTACGAGCAGTACTTC. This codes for CASSENSFPPYEQYF.

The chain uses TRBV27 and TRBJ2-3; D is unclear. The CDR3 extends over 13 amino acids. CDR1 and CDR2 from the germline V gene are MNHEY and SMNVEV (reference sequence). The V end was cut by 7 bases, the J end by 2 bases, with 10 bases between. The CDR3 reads CASTPGFTDTQYF. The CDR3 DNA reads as TGTGCCAGCACCCCGGGCTTCACAGATACGCAGTATTTT.

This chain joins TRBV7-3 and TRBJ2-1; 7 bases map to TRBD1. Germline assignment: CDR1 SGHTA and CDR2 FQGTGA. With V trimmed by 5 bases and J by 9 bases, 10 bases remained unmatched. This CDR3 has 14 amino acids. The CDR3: CASSLGTVISEQFF. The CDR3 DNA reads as TGTGCCAGCAGCCTCGGGACAGTCATCAGTGAGCAGTTCTTC.

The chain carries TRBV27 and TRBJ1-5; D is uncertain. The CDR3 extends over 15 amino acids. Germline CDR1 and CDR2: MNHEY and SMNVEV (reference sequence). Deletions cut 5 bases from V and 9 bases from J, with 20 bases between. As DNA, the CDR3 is TGTGCCAGCAGTCCCGGAGGGAGGTTTATGAGGCCCCAGCATTTT. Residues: CASSPGGRFMRPQHF.

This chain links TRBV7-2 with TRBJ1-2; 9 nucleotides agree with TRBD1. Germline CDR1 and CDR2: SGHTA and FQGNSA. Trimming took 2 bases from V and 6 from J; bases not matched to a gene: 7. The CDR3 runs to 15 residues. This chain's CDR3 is CASSLSWTGEDGYTF. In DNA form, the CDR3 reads TGTGCCAGCAGCTTAAGTTGGACAGGGGAAGATGGCTACACCTTC.

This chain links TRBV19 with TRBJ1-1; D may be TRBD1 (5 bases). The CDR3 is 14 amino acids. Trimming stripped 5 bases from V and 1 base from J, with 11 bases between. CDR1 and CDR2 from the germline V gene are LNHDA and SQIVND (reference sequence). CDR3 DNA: TGTGCCAGTAGTCCGGACACTTCGAACACTGAAGCTTTCTTT. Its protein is CASSPDTSNTEAFF.